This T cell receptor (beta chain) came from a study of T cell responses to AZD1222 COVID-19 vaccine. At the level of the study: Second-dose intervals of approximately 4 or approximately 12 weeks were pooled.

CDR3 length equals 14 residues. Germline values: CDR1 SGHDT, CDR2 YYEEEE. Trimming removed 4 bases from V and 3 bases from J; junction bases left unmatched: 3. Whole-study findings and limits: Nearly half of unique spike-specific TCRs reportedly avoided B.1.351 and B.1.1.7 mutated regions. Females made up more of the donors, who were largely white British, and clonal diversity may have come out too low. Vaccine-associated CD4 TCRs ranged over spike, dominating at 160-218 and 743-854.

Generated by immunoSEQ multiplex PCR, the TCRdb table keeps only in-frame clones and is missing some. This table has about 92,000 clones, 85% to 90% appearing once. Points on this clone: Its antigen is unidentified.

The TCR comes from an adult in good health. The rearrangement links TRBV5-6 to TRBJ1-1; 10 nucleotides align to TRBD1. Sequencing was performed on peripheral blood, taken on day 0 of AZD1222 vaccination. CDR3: CASSGGQGYTEAFF. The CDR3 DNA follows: TGTGCCAGCAGCGGGGGACAGGGGTACACTGAAGCTTTCTTT.